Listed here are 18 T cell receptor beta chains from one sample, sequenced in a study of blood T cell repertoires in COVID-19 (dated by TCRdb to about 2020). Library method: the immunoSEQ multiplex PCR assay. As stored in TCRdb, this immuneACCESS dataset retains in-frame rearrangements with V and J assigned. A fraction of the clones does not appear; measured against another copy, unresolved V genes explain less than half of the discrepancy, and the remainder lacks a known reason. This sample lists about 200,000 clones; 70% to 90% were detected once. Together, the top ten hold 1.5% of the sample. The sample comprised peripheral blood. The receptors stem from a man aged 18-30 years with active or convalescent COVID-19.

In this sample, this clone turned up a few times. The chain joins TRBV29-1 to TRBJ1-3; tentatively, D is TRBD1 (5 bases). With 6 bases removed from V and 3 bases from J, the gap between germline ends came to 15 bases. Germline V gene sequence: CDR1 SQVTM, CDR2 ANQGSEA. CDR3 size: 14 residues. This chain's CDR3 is CSVSNPGYGNTIYF. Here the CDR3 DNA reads TGCAGCGTGTCGAATCCAGGGTATGGAAACACCATATATTTT.

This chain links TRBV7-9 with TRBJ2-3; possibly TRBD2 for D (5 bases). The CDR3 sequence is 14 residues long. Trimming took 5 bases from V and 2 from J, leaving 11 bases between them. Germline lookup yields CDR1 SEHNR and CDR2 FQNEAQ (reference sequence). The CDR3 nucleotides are TGTGCCAGCAGCCCAGCGGATTTCACAGATACGCAGTATTTT. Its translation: CASSPADFTDTQYF.

This CDR3 reads CSASPGGRQPQHF. DNA of the CDR3: TGCAGTGCTAGTCCCGGGGGTCGACAGCCCCAGCATTTT. V and J are TRBV20-1 and TRBJ1-5; tentative D call: TRBD1 (5 bases). Germline loops: CDR1 DFQATT, CDR2 SNEGSKA (reference sequence). The CDR3 runs 13 residues. Trimming removed 3 bases from V and 7 bases from J, with 13 bases in between.

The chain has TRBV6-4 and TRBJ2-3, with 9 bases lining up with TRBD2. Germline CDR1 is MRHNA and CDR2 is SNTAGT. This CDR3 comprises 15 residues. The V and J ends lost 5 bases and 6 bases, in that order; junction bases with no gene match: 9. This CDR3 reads CASSPGGSGSDTQYF. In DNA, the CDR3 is TGTGCCAGCAGTCCTGGGGGTAGCGGGAGCGATACGCAGTATTTT.

The CDR3 protein is CASLLTGGTEAFF. CDR3 in DNA: TGTGCCAGTTTATTGACCGGAGGCACTGAAGCTTTCTTT. This chain links TRBV2 with TRBJ1-1; D remains ambiguous. With 9 bases removed from V and 4 bases from J, the gap between germline ends came to 15 bases. Per the germline V gene, CDR1 is SNHLY and CDR2 is FYNNEI. This CDR3 comprises 13 residues.

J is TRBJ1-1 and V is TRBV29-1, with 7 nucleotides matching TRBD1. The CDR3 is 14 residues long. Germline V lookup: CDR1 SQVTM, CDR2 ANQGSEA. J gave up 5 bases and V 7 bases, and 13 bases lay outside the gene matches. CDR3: CSGTGAQGRTEAFF. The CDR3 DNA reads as TGCAGCGGTACAGGGGCGCAGGGTCGGACTGAAGCTTTCTTT.

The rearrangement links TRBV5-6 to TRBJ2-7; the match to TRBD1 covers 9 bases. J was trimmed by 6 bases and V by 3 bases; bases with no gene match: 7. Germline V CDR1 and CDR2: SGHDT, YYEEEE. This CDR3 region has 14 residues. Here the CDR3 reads CASSSLGQGGEQYF. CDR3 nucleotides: TGTGCCAGCAGCTCACTGGGACAGGGCGGCGAGCAGTACTTC.

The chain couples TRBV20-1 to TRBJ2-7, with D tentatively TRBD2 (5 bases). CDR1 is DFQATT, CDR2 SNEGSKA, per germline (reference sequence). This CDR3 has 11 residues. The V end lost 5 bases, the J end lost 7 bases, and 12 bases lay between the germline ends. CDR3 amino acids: CSAPDRDEQYF. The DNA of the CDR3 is TGCAGTGCTCCGGATCGGGATGAGCAGTACTTC.

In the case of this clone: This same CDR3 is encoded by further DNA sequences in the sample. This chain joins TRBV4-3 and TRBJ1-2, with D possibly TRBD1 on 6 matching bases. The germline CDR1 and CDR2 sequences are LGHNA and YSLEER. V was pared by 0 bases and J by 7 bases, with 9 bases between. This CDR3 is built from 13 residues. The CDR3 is CASSQDRGGGYTF. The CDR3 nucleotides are TGCGCCAGCAGCCAAGATCGAGGGGGTGGCTACACCTTC.

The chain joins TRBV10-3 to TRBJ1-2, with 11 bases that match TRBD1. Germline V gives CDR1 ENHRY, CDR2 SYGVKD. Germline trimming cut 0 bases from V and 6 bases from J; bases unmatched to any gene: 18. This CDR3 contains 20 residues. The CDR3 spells CAISESRLVDRGRLRDGYTF. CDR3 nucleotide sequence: TGTGCCATCAGTGAGTCTAGGCTCGTGGACAGGGGGCGCCTACGGGATGGCTACACCTTC.

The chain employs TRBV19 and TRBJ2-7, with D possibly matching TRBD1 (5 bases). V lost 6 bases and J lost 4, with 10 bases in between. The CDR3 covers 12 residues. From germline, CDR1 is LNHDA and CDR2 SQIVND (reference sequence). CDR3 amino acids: CASRDKTYEQYF. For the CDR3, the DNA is TGTGCCAGTAGGGACAAAACTTACGAGCAGTACTTC. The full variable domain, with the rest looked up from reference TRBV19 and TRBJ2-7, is DGGITQSPKYLFRKEGQNVTLSCEQNLNHDAMYWYRQDPGQGLRLIYYSQIVNDFQKGDIAEGYSVSREKKESFPLTVTSAQKNPTAFYLCASRDKTYEQYFGPGTRLTVT.

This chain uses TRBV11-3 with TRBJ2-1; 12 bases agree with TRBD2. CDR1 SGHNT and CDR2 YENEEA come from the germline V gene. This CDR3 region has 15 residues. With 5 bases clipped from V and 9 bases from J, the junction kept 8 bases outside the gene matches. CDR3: CASSLGPSGRGEQFF. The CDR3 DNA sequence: TGTGCCAGCAGCCTAGGCCCTAGCGGGAGGGGTGAGCAGTTCTTC.

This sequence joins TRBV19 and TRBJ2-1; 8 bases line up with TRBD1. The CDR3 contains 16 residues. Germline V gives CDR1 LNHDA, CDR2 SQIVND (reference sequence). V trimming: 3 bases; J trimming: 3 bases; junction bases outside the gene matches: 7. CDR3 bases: TGTGCCAGTAGTATTTCGGGACAGGACTACTACAATGAGCAGTTCTTC. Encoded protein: CASSISGQDYYNEQFF.

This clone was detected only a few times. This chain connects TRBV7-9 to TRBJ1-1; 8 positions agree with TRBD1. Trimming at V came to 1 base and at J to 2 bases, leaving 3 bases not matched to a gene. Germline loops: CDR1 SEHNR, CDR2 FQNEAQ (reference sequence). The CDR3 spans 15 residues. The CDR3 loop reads CASSLGGTGNTEAFF. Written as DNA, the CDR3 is TGTGCCAGCAGCTTAGGAGGGACAGGCAACACTGAAGCTTTCTTT.

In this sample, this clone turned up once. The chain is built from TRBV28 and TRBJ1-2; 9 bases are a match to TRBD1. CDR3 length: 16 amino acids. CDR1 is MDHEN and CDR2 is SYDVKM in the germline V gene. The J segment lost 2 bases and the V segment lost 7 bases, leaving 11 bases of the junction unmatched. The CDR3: CASKTGGQGGNYGYTF. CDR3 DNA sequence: TGTGCCAGCAAGACCGGGGGACAGGGAGGGAACTATGGCTACACCTTC.

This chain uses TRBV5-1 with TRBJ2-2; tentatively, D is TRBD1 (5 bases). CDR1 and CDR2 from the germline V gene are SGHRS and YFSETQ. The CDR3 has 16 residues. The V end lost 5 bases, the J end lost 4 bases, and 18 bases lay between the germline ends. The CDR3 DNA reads TGCGCCAGCAGTCCGGGTGGCAGGGTTGGCACCGGGGAGCTGTTTTTT. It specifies CASSPGGRVGTGELFF.

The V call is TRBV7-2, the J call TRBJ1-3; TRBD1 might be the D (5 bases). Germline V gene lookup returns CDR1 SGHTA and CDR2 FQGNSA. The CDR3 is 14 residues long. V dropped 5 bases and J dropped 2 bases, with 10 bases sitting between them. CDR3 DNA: TGTGCCAGCAGCCTGGGGGGAACTGGAAACACCATATATTTT. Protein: CASSLGGTGNTIYF.

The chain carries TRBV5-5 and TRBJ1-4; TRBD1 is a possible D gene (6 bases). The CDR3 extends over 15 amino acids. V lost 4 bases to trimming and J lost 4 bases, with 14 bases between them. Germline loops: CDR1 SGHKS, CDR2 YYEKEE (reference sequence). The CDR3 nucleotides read TGTGCCAGCAGCCAACCGGGACACGGTAATGAAAAACTGTTTTTT. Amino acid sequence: CASSQPGHGNEKLFF.